The rows below give T cell receptor beta chains drawn from one sample of a study of blood T cells in healthy people across ages. TCRdb re-analysed the 5' RACE reads in MiXCR, keeping a single row per CDR3 protein. Of some 850,000 distinct CDR3 sequences in the sample, around 24% were seen once. This sample also belongs to another study, concerning T cells of mothers and their children.

The specimen sequenced was blood. These receptors originate from a boy aged 5-17 years in good health. CDR3s include the opening cysteine and the closing phenylalanine or tryptophan. D genes are given only for firm matches. Only part of the rows carry a size: once, few, many, or a class if the clone is expanded.

d_gene: .; v_gene: TRBV20-1; j_gene: TRBJ1-1; abundance: .; CDR3nt: TGCAGTGCTATTCGAGGGGGCACTGAAGCTTTCTTT; CDR3aa: CSAIRGGTEAFF
d_gene: TRBD2; v_gene: TRBV10-2; j_gene: TRBJ2-2; abundance: few; CDR3nt: TGCGCCAGCCTGGGACTAGCGAACACCGGGGAGCTGTTTTTT; CDR3aa: CASLGLANTGELFF
d_gene: TRBD1; v_gene: TRBV5-1; j_gene: TRBJ2-7; abundance: few; CDR3nt: TGCGCCAGCAGCTTGACCGGGGTGGACAGGGGCCGGTTGGAGCAGTACTTC; CDR3aa: CASSLTGVDRGRLEQYF
d_gene: .; v_gene: TRBV5-1; j_gene: TRBJ2-1; abundance: .; CDR3nt: TGCGCCAGCAGCTTATCGGACGGGTACAATGAGCAGTTCTTC; CDR3aa: CASSLSDGYNEQFF
d_gene: TRBD2; v_gene: TRBV9; j_gene: TRBJ2-5; abundance: few; CDR3nt: TGTGCCAGCAGCCCCTTAAGCGGGCTAGCGGGGAAAGAGACCCAGTACTTC; CDR3aa: CASSPLSGLAGKETQYF
d_gene: .; v_gene: TRBV12-3/TRBV12-4; j_gene: TRBJ1-5; abundance: few; CDR3nt: TGTGCCAGCAGACCTCAGGGTGGCGGCAATCAGCCCCAGCATTTT; CDR3aa: CASRPQGGGNQPQHF
d_gene: .; v_gene: TRBV28; j_gene: TRBJ2-7; abundance: .; CDR3nt: TGTGCCAGCAGTCCTACAGTGAAGAACGAGCAGTACTTC; CDR3aa: CASSPTVKNEQYF
d_gene: TRBD1; v_gene: TRBV4-2; j_gene: TRBJ2-7; abundance: many; CDR3nt: TGTGCCAGCAGCCAATCGGGGACAGCCTACGAGCAGTACTTC; CDR3aa: CASSQSGTAYEQYF
d_gene: .; v_gene: TRBV6-5; j_gene: TRBJ2-5; abundance: .; CDR3nt: TGTGCCAGCAGCCGCTCGGGGACTCAAGAGACCCAGTACTTC; CDR3aa: CASSRSGTQETQYF
d_gene: .; v_gene: TRBV30; j_gene: TRBJ2-7; abundance: few; CDR3nt: TGTGCCTGGAGTGTAAGGCTAGCAGATTCCTACGAGCAGTACTTC; CDR3aa: CAWSVRLADSYEQYF
d_gene: .; v_gene: TRBV28; j_gene: TRBJ2-7; abundance: .; CDR3nt: TGTGCCAGCAGTTACCGAGCAGGATGGTACTACGAGCAGTACTTC; CDR3aa: CASSYRAGWYYEQYF
d_gene: .; v_gene: TRBV7-9; j_gene: TRBJ2-3; abundance: .; CDR3nt: TGTGCCAGCCAATCCCCTCCAGCTATTACGGCTGGGTTCACAGATACGCAGTATTTT; CDR3aa: CASQSPPAITAGFTDTQYF
d_gene: TRBD1; v_gene: TRBV12-3/TRBV12-4; j_gene: TRBJ2-6; abundance: .; CDR3nt: TGTGCCAGCAGTCCCACAGGGGCCGTCTCTGGGGCCAACGTCCTGAGTTTC; CDR3aa: CASSPTGAVSGANVLSF
d_gene: .; v_gene: TRBV12-3/TRBV12-4; j_gene: TRBJ2-3; abundance: .; CDR3nt: TGTGCCAGCAGTACCGGTCCAGATACGCAGTATTTT; CDR3aa: CASSTGPDTQYF
d_gene: .; v_gene: TRBV10-1; j_gene: TRBJ2-3; abundance: .; CDR3nt: TGCGCCAGCAGTGAGAAAGGAGCGGCAGATACGCAGTATTTT; CDR3aa: CASSEKGAADTQYF
d_gene: .; v_gene: TRBV2; j_gene: TRBJ2-7; abundance: few; CDR3nt: TGTGCCAGCAGTGACCTCTCCTACGAGCAGTACTTC; CDR3aa: CASSDLSYEQYF
d_gene: TRBD1; v_gene: TRBV29-1; j_gene: TRBJ1-1; abundance: few; CDR3nt: TGCAGCGTTGTTGACAGGGGGCAAACTGAAGCTTTCTTT; CDR3aa: CSVVDRGQTEAFF
d_gene: .; v_gene: TRBV5-5; j_gene: TRBJ1-5; abundance: few; CDR3nt: TGTGCCAGCAGCTTGGCCGAGGGGTTAAGCAATCAGCCCCAGCATTTT; CDR3aa: CASSLAEGLSNQPQHF
d_gene: TRBD2; v_gene: TRBV27; j_gene: TRBJ2-5; abundance: .; CDR3nt: TGTGCCAGCAGACGACCGGGACTAGGAGAGGAGACCCAGTACTTC; CDR3aa: CASRRPGLGEETQYF
d_gene: .; v_gene: TRBV12-3/TRBV12-4; j_gene: TRBJ1-2; abundance: .; CDR3nt: TGTGCCAGCACCGTGTCTCTGGGGTTAAACTATGGCTACACCTTC; CDR3aa: CASTVSLGLNYGYTF
d_gene: .; v_gene: TRBV18; j_gene: TRBJ2-2; abundance: .; CDR3nt: TGTGCCAGCTCACATCCGCGGGAGAACACCGGGGAGCTGTTTTTT; CDR3aa: CASSHPRENTGELFF
d_gene: .; v_gene: TRBV29-1; j_gene: TRBJ2-3; abundance: few; CDR3nt: TGCAGCGTGGGTGCCGATGGGGATACGCAGTATTTT; CDR3aa: CSVGADGDTQYF
d_gene: .; v_gene: TRBV7-3; j_gene: TRBJ2-4; abundance: .; CDR3nt: TGTGCCAGCAGCTCGGGACTCGAGGACATTCAGTACTTC; CDR3aa: CASSSGLEDIQYF
d_gene: .; v_gene: TRBV21-1; j_gene: TRBJ2-2; abundance: .; CDR3nt: TGTGCCAGCAGCAGCCCCCGACAGTCTACCGGGGAGCTGTTTTTT; CDR3aa: CASSSPRQSTGELFF
d_gene: .; v_gene: TRBV5-1; j_gene: TRBJ2-5; abundance: few; CDR3nt: TGCGCCAGCAGCTCGACCTCGTACCAAGAGACCCAGTACTTC; CDR3aa: CASSSTSYQETQYF
d_gene: TRBD2; v_gene: TRBV12-3/TRBV12-4; j_gene: TRBJ2-3; abundance: .; CDR3nt: TGTGCCAGCAGACCTAGCGGTAGCACAGATGCGCAGTATTTT; CDR3aa: CASRPSGSTDAQYF
d_gene: .; v_gene: TRBV28; j_gene: TRBJ2-7; abundance: few; CDR3nt: TGTGCCAGCAGTTTTCGAGCTAGCAACGAGCAGTACTTC; CDR3aa: CASSFRASNEQYF
d_gene: TRBD1; v_gene: TRBV15; j_gene: TRBJ2-7; abundance: .; CDR3nt: TGTGCCACCAGCAGAGAGCCCCCCGGGACAGGGTTCTACGAGCAGTACTTC; CDR3aa: CATSREPPGTGFYEQYF
d_gene: TRBD1; v_gene: TRBV10-3; j_gene: TRBJ2-7; abundance: few; CDR3nt: TGTGCCATCAGTGAGGGCGGACAGGGGTACGAGCAGTACTTC; CDR3aa: CAISEGGQGYEQYF
d_gene: .; v_gene: TRBV9; j_gene: TRBJ2-1; abundance: .; CDR3nt: TGTGCCAGCAGCGTAGCAGCGGAACAGTTCTTC; CDR3aa: CASSVAAEQFF
d_gene: .; v_gene: TRBV15; j_gene: TRBJ1-4; abundance: few; CDR3nt: TGTGCCACCAGCGGAGTGCAGGGAATGAATGAAAAACTGTTTTTT; CDR3aa: CATSGVQGMNEKLFF
d_gene: TRBD2; v_gene: TRBV5-1; j_gene: TRBJ2-1; abundance: .; CDR3nt: TGCGCCAGCAGCTCACACCTCGGGGGAACTAGCGGGGGGGAGCAGTTCTTC; CDR3aa: CASSSHLGGTSGGEQFF
d_gene: TRBD1; v_gene: TRBV7-2; j_gene: TRBJ1-2; abundance: few; CDR3nt: TGTGCCAGCAGCTTATCAGGGGGCGTGGACTATGGCTACACCTTC; CDR3aa: CASSLSGGVDYGYTF
d_gene: TRBD2; v_gene: TRBV20-1; j_gene: TRBJ2-3; abundance: .; CDR3nt: TGCAGTGCTGGCGGACTAGCGGGGGGGGAAGATACGCAGTATTTT; CDR3aa: CSAGGLAGGEDTQYF
d_gene: .; v_gene: TRBV5-5; j_gene: TRBJ1-3; abundance: .; CDR3nt: TGTGCCAGCAGCACGGACCTGAGCTCTGGAAACACCATATATTTT; CDR3aa: CASSTDLSSGNTIYF
d_gene: TRBD2; v_gene: TRBV13; j_gene: TRBJ2-7; abundance: few; CDR3nt: TGTGCCAGCAGCTCCGGCGGGGGGTTGACCTACGAGCAGTACTTC; CDR3aa: CASSSGGGLTYEQYF
d_gene: .; v_gene: TRBV18; j_gene: TRBJ2-7; abundance: few; CDR3nt: TGTCCCAGCTCACCTTGGAAAACCGACAGCGAGCAGTACTTC; CDR3aa: CPSSPWKTDSEQYF
d_gene: TRBD2; v_gene: TRBV20-1; j_gene: TRBJ2-2; abundance: .; CDR3nt: TGCAGTGCTAGAGTCCCTAGCGGGGGGGCCGAGGGGACCGGGGAGCTGTTTTTT; CDR3aa: CSARVPSGGAEGTGELFF
d_gene: .; v_gene: TRBV20-1; j_gene: TRBJ2-3; abundance: .; CDR3nt: TGCAGTGCTAGAGGCCGCATGGGTTCCACAGATACGCAGTATTTT; CDR3aa: CSARGRMGSTDTQYF
d_gene: TRBD1; v_gene: TRBV2; j_gene: TRBJ2-1; abundance: once; CDR3nt: TGTGCCAGCAGGGGATCCGGGACAGGACAGTTCTTC; CDR3aa: CASRGSGTGQFF
d_gene: TRBD2; v_gene: TRBV5-1; j_gene: TRBJ2-5; abundance: .; CDR3nt: TGCGCCAGCAGCCGGGCCCTAGCGGGGGTGGAACAAGAGACCCAGTACTTC; CDR3aa: CASSRALAGVEQETQYF
d_gene: .; v_gene: TRBV10-3; j_gene: TRBJ2-7; abundance: few; CDR3nt: TGTGCCATCAGTGAGTCGGGGGGAAACTCCTACGAGCAGTACTTC; CDR3aa: CAISESGGNSYEQYF
d_gene: .; v_gene: TRBV20-1; j_gene: TRBJ2-5; abundance: few; CDR3nt: TGCAGTGCTAGAGAAACAGGCGGGAAGACCCAGTACTTC; CDR3aa: CSARETGGKTQYF
d_gene: .; v_gene: TRBV20-1; j_gene: TRBJ2-1; abundance: many; CDR3nt: TGCAGTGCTAGAGTGATAGAGTATGAGCAGTTCTTC; CDR3aa: CSARVIEYEQFF
d_gene: TRBD2; v_gene: TRBV3-1; j_gene: TRBJ2-2; abundance: .; CDR3nt: TGTGCCAGCAGCCAAGGGGGAGGACTAGCTCGTGTGGAGCTGTTTTTT; CDR3aa: CASSQGGGLARVELFF
d_gene: .; v_gene: TRBV20-1; j_gene: TRBJ2-5; abundance: few; CDR3nt: TGCAGTGCCGGGGAGACCGGGACTGGAAGGGAGACCCAGTACTTC; CDR3aa: CSAGETGTGRETQYF
d_gene: .; v_gene: TRBV20-1; j_gene: TRBJ1-2; abundance: many; CDR3nt: TGCAGTGCTAGCAACACAGGGATGAACTATGGCTACACCTTC; CDR3aa: CSASNTGMNYGYTF
d_gene: TRBD2; v_gene: TRBV20-1; j_gene: TRBJ2-7; abundance: .; CDR3nt: TGCAGTGCTAGCCCTAGCGGTGGACTCGGGGAGCAGTACTTC; CDR3aa: CSASPSGGLGEQYF
d_gene: .; v_gene: TRBV19; j_gene: TRBJ2-1; abundance: .; CDR3nt: TGTGCCAGTAACGGATATAGCTCCTACAATGAGCAGTTCTTC; CDR3aa: CASNGYSSYNEQFF
d_gene: .; v_gene: TRBV9; j_gene: TRBJ1-1; abundance: few; CDR3nt: TGTGCCAGCAGCGTAGGGGCAGGGTGGAACACTGAAGCTTTCTTT; CDR3aa: CASSVGAGWNTEAFF
d_gene: .; v_gene: TRBV6-5; j_gene: TRBJ2-7; abundance: .; CDR3nt: TGTGCCAGCAGTTACTCGACAGGAGGGAACGAGCAGTACTTC; CDR3aa: CASSYSTGGNEQYF
d_gene: .; v_gene: TRBV29-1; j_gene: TRBJ2-3; abundance: .; CDR3nt: TGCAGCGTTGAAGTTGCAGATACGCAGTATTTT; CDR3aa: CSVEVADTQYF
d_gene: TRBD2; v_gene: TRBV20-1; j_gene: TRBJ2-1; abundance: .; CDR3nt: TGCAGTGCAGAGATCACTAGCGGGGGCCTAGGCGCCTACAATGAGCAGTTCTTC; CDR3aa: CSAEITSGGLGAYNEQFF
d_gene: .; v_gene: TRBV7-2; j_gene: TRBJ2-3; abundance: .; CDR3nt: TGTGCCAGCAGCGCCAGCAGGGTGAGCACAGATACGCAGTATTTT; CDR3aa: CASSASRVSTDTQYF
d_gene: TRBD1; v_gene: TRBV7-3; j_gene: TRBJ1-1; abundance: many; CDR3nt: TGTGCCAGCAGCCGGCAGGGGGGGACTGAAGCTTTCTTT; CDR3aa: CASSRQGGTEAFF